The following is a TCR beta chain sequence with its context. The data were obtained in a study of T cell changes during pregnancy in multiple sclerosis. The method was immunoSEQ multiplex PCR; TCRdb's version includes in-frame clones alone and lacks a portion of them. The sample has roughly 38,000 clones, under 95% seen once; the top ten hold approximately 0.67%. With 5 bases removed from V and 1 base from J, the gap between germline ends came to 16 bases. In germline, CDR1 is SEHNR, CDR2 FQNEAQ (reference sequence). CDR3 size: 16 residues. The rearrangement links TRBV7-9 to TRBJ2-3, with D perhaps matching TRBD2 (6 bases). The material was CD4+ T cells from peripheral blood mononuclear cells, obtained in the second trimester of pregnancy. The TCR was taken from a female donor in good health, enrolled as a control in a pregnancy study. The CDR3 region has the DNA TGTGCCAGCAGCCCCGTTCCGGGGGAAGGCACAGATACGCAGTATTTT. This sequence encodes CASSPVPGEGTDTQYF. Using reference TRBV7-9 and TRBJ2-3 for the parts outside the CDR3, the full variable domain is DTGVSQNPRHKITKRGQNVTFRCDPISEHNRLYWYRQTLGQGPEFLTYFQNEAQLEKSRLLSDRFSAERPKGSFSTLEIQRTEQGDSAMYLCASSPVPGEGTDTQYFGPGTRLTVL.